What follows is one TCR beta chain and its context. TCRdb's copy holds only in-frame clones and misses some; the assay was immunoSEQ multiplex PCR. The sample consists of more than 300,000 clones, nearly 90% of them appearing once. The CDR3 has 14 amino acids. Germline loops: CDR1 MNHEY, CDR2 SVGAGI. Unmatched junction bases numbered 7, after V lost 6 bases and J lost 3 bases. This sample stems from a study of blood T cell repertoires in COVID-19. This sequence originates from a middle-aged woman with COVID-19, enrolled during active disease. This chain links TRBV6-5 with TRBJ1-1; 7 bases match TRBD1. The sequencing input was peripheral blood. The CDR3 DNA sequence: TGTGCCAGCAGCCGACAGGGCAGGGACACTGAAGCTTTCTTT. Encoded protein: CASSRQGRDTEAFF.